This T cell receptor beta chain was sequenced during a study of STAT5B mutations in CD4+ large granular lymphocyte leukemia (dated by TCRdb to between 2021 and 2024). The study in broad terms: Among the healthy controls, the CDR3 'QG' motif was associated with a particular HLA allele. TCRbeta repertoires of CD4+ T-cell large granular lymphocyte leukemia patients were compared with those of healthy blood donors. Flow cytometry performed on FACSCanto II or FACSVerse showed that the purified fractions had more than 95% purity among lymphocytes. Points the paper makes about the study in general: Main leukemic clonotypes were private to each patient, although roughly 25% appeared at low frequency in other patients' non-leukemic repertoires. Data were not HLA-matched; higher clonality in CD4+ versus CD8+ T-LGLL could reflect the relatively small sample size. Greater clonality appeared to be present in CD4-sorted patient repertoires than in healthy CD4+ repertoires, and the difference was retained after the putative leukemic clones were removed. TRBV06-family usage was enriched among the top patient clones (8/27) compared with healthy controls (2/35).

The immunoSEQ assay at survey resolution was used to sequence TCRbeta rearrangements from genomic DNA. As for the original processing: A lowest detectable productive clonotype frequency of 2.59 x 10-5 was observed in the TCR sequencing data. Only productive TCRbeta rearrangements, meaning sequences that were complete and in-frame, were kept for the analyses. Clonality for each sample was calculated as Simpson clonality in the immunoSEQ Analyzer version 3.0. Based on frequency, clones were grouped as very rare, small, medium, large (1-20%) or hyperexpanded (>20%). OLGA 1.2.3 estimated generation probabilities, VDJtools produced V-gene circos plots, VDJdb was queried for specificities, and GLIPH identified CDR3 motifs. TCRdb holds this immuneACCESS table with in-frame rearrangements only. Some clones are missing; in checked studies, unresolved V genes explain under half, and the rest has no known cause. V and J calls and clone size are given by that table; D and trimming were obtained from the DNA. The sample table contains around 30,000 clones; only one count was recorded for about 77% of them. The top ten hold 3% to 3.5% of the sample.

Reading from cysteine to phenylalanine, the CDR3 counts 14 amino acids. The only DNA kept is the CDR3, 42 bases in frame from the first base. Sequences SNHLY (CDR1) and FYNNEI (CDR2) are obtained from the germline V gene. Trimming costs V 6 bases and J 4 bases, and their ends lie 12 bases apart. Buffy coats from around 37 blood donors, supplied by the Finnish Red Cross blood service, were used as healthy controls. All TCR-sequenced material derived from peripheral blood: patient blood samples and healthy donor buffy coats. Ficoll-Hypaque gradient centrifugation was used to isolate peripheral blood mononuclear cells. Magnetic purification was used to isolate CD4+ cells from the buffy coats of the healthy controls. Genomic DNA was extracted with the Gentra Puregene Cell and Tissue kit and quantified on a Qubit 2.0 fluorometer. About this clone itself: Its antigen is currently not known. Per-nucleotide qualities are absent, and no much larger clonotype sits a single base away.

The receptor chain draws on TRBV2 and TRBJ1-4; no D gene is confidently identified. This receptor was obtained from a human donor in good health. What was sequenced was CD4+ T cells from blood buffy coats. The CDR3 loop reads CASSVRAGNEKLFF. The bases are TGTGCCAGCAGCGTCCGGGCCGGTAATGAAAAACTGTTTTTT. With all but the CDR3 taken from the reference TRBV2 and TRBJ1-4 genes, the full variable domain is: EPEVTQTPSHQVTQMGQEVILRCVPISNHLYFYWYRQILGQKVEFLVSFYNNEISEKSEIFDDQFSVERPDGSNFTLKIRSTKLEDSAMYFCASSVRAGNEKLFFGSGTQLSVL.